This T cell receptor (beta chain) stems from a study of T cells in Graves' hyperthyroidism and ophthalmopathy. Study-wide points: Ophthalmopathy stood apart from stable hyperthyroidism in a 13 V-J model.

There were TCR beta CDR3 regions amplified from RNA transcripts. An initial round of RT-PCR targeting the TCR CDR3 relied on the HTBI primer set. TCRdb processed the multiplex PCR reads anew with MiXCR; each CDR3 protein has one entry. The sample lists around 290,000 distinct CDR3 sequences, roughly 13% seen once, with around 8% in the top ten. Diagnoses rested on clinical symptoms, serum thyroxine and TRAb, thyroid ultrasound and orbital computed tomography. This CDR3 has 14 residues. Deletions cut 1 base from V and 7 bases from J, with 15 bases between. Per the germline V gene, CDR1 is SGHRS and CDR2 is YFSETQ. Turning to this clonotype: Its specificity is unknown.

Sample: blood. The rearrangement links TRBV5-1 to TRBJ2-7, with D uncertain. This clonotype originated in a woman in her forties with Graves' hyperthyroidism. The CDR3 reads CASSLFLGLREQYF. The CDR3 coding sequence is TGCGCCAGCAGCTTGTTTTTGGGGTTACGGGAGCAGTACTTC.